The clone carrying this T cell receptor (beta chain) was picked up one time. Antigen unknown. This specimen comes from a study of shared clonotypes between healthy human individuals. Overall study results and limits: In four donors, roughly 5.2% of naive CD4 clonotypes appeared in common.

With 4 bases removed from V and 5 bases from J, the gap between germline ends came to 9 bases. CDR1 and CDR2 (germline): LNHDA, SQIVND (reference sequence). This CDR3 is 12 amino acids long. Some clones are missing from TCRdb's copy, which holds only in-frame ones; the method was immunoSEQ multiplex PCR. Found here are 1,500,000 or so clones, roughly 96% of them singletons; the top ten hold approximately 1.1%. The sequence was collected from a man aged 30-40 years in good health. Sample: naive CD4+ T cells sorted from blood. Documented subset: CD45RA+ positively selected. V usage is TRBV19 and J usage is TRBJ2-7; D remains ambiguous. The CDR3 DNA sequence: TGTGCCAGTAGTAACCGGGCTGACGAGCAGTACTTC. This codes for CASSNRADEQYF.